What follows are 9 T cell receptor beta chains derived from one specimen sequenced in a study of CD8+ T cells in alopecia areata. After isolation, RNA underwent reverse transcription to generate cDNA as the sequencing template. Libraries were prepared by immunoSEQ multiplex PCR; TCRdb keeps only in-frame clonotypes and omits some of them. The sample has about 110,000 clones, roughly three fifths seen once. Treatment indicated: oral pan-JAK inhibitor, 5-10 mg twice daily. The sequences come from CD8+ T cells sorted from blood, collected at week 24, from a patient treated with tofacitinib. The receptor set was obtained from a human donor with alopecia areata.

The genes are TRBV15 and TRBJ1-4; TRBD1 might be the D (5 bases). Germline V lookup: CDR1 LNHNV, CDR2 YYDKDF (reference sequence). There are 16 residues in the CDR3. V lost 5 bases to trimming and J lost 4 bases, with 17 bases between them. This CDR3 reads CATSPRARGSNEKLFF. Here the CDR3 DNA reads TGTGCCACCAGCCCCCGAGCGAGGGGCAGTAATGAAAAACTGTTTTTT.

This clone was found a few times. CDR3 nucleotide sequence: TGTGCCATCAGTGCGATTCCGGGACAGGCACATAATAGCAATCAGCCCCAGCATTTT. Its protein is CAISAIPGQAHNSNQPQHF. The rearrangement joins TRBV10-3 to TRBJ1-5, with TRBD1 identical over 8 bases. Germline values: CDR1 ENHRY, CDR2 SYGVKD. CDR3 length: 19 residues. With 4 bases clipped from V and 0 bases from J, the junction kept 14 bases outside the gene matches.

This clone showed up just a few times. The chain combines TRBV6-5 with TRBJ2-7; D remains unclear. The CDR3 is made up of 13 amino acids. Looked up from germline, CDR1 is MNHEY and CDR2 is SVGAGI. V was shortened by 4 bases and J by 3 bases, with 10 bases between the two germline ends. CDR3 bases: TGTGCCAGCAGTTCCGGCAGAGACTACGAGCAGTACTTC. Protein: CASSSGRDYEQYF.

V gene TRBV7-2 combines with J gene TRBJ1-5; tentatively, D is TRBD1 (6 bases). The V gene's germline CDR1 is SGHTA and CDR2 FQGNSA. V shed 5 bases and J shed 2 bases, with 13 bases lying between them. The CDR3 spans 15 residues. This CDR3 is CASSHTGLGNQPQHF. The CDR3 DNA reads TGTGCCAGCAGCCACACAGGGCTGGGCAATCAGCCCCAGCATTTT.

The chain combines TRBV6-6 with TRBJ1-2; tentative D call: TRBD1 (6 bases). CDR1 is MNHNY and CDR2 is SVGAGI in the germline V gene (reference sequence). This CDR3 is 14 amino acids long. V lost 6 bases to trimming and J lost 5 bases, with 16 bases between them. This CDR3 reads CASSFSGGQYGYTF. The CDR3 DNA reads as TGTGCCAGCAGCTTTAGTGGAGGACAGTATGGCTACACCTTC.

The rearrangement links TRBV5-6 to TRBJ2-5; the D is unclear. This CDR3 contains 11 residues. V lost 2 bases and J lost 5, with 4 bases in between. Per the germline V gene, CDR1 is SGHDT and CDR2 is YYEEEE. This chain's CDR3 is CASSFLETQYF. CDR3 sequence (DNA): TGTGCCAGCAGCTTTCTTGAGACCCAGTACTTC.

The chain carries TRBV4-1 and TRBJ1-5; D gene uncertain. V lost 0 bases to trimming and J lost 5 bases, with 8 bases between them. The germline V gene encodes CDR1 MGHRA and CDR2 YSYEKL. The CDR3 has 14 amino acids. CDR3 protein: CASSQEHGYQPQHF. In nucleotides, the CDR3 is TGCGCCAGCAGCCAAGAACATGGTTATCAGCCCCAGCATTTT.

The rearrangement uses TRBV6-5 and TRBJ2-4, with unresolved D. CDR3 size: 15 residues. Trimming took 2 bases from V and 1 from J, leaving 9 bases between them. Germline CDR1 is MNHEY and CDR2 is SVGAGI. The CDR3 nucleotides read TGTGCCAGCAGTTACACTATAGGGGCCAAAAACATTCAGTACTTC. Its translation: CASSYTIGAKNIQYF.

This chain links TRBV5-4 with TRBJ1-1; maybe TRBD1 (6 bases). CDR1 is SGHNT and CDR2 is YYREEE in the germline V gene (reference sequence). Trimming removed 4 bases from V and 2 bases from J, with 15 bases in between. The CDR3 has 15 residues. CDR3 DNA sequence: TGTGCCAGCAGCGGTCACTGGGGGGCTAACACTGAAGCTTTCTTT. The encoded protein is CASSGHWGANTEAFF.